This T cell receptor (beta chain) was recovered during a study of blood T cell repertoires in COVID-19. Overall study: Donors in the United States, Italy and Spain gave samples during acute or convalescent COVID-19. T cells, B-cell-depleted T cells, or PBMCs provided the cDNA or gDNA that served as material.

J gave up 5 bases and V 1 base, and 0 bases lay outside the gene matches. Germline assignment: CDR1 LGHDT and CDR2 YNNKEL (reference sequence). CDR3 length: 14 residues. Clones were sequenced by immunoSEQ multiplex PCR, and TCRdb holds only the in-frame ones, with some missing. In the table there are about 140,000 clones, around 90% of which are singletons. The chain links TRBV3-1 (or the pseudogene TRBV3-2) to TRBJ1-5, with 9 bases that match TRBD1. The clonotype comes from a man between 65 and 85 years old with acute or convalescent COVID-19. Sequenced sample: peripheral blood. The CDR3 spells CASSQGDRDQPQHF. CDR3 coding DNA: TGTGCCAGCAGCCAAGGGGACAGGGATCAGCCCCAGCATTTT.